Each of the 10 T cell receptor beta chains below was sequenced from the same sample in a study of cytomegalovirus exposure and HLA in healthy donors (dated by TCRdb to 2017 to 2019). Library construction relied on the immunoSEQ multiplex PCR assay. For the multiplex PCR, a mixture combining 60 forward primers for TCR Vbeta segments and 13 reverse primers for TCR Jbeta segments was used. The table was pulled from immuneACCESS by TCRdb, which kept in-frame rearrangements only. Such tables lose some clones; where checked, under half of the loss comes from unresolved V genes, and the rest has no known cause. The sample table records about 210,000 clones; roughly 80% of these occur just once. The ten largest account for approximately 3.6% of the sample. The sequenced sample was PBMCs. Receptor source: a man aged 35 to 55 in good health and CMV-seropositive.

The J gene is TRBJ2-4, the V gene TRBV6-1; a possible D gene is TRBD2 (6 bases). The CDR3 sequence is 14 residues long. Germline lookup yields CDR1 MNHNS and CDR2 SASEGT. V lost 0 bases and J lost 7, with 10 bases in between. Here the CDR3 reads CASSEALGGNIQYF. CDR3 DNA: TGTGCCAGCAGTGAAGCGCTTGGGGGGAACATTCAGTACTTC.

This clone was detected a few times. V gene TRBV4-3 combines with J gene TRBJ1-4; no firm D call. The CDR3 runs to 13 residues. Germline-derived CDR1 and CDR2 are LGHNA and YSLEER. Between the trimmed V and J ends, which lost 5 bases and 7 bases, there was a span of 11 bases. CDR3 sequence (DNA): TGCGCCAGCAGCGCAGACTATTCTGAAAAACTGTTTTTT. Amino acid sequence: CASSADYSEKLFF.

The V call is TRBV27, the J call TRBJ1-4; D is undetermined. The CDR3 runs 17 residues. Trimming cost V 0 bases and J 5 bases, with 16 bases left between them. Germline CDR1 is MNHEY and CDR2 is SMNVEV (reference sequence). CDR3 DNA sequence: TGTGCCAGCAGTTTATCGGGCACTGGGCCGGCGAATGAAAAACTGTTTTTT. This sequence encodes CASSLSGTGPANEKLFF.

The V and J genes are TRBV5-1 and TRBJ2-7; 12 bases are a match to TRBD2. CDR1 is SGHRS and CDR2 is YFSETQ in the germline V gene. J gave up 1 base and V 0 bases, and 8 bases lay outside the gene matches. The CDR3 contains 18 residues. The CDR3 sequence is CASSLGASGRAVSYEQYF. The DNA of the CDR3 is TGCGCCAGCAGCTTGGGAGCTAGCGGGAGGGCCGTTTCCTACGAGCAGTACTTC.

J is TRBJ2-3 and V is TRBV7-9; 7 nucleotides match TRBD1. V lost 5 bases, J lost 0 bases, and 14 bases stayed unmatched. The CDR3 contains 18 residues. Germline lookup yields CDR1 SEHNR and CDR2 FQNEAQ (reference sequence). The CDR3 coding sequence is TGTGCCAGCAGCCAGCCTCGAGACAGGGCTTCTAGCACAGATACGCAGTATTTT. Its translation is CASSQPRDRASSTDTQYF.

The gene calls are TRBV2 and TRBJ2-7, with 9 positions matching TRBD2. The germline CDR1 and CDR2 sequences are SNHLY and FYNNEI. The CDR3 covers 15 residues. With 5 bases clipped from V and 4 bases from J, the junction kept 9 bases outside the gene matches. DNA for the CDR3: TGTGCCAGCAGTCCCCAGCTAGCGGGGTATTACGAGCAGTACTTC. Residues: CASSPQLAGYYEQYF. Looking up the rest from reference TRBV2 and TRBJ2-7 gives the full variable domain: EPEVTQTPSHQVTQMGQEVILRCVPISNHLYFYWYRQILGQKVEFLVSFYNNEISEKSEIFDDQFSVERPDGSNFTLKIRSTKLEDSAMYFCASSPQLAGYYEQYFGPGTRLTVT.

The gene calls are TRBV6-5 and TRBJ2-7, with D maybe TRBD1 (6 bases). Between the trimmed V and J ends, which lost 6 bases and 9 bases, there was a span of 24 bases. Germline V gene data show CDR1 as MNHEY and CDR2 as SVGAGI. The CDR3 is 15 residues long. The CDR3 loop reads CASRIPGHGIEGQYF. As DNA, the CDR3 is TGTGCCAGCAGGATACCGGGACACGGAATAGAGGGGCAGTACTTC.

The J gene is TRBJ2-3, the V gene TRBV6-6; possible D gene TRBD2, 7 bases. Between the trimmed V and J ends, which lost 5 bases and 4 bases, there was a span of 16 bases. Germline V gene data show CDR1 as MNHNY and CDR2 as SVGAGI (reference sequence). The CDR3 spans 15 residues. The CDR3 sequence: CASSPLGGVADTQYF. The CDR3 region has the DNA TGTGCCAGCAGTCCCTTAGGGGGGGTAGCAGATACGCAGTATTTT.

The chain links TRBV2 to TRBJ2-3, with D tentatively TRBD2 (5 bases). Trimming shortened V by 7 bases and J by 1 base, and 6 bases separated the two germline ends. The CDR3 is 12 residues long. CDR1 is SNHLY and CDR2 is FYNNEI in the germline V gene. CDR3 protein: CASNSGTDTQYF. CDR3 sequence (DNA): TGTGCCAGCAATAGCGGCACAGATACGCAGTATTTT. Filled out from reference TRBV2 and TRBJ2-3, the complete variable domain reads EPEVTQTPSHQVTQMGQEVILRCVPISNHLYFYWYRQILGQKVEFLVSFYNNEISEKSEIFDDQFSVERPDGSNFTLKIRSTKLEDSAMYFCASNSGTDTQYFGPGTRLTVL.

This chain connects TRBV5-1 to TRBJ2-7, with D unresolved. This CDR3 is built from 13 residues. The germline CDR1 and CDR2 sequences are SGHRS and YFSETQ. The ends were cut back, 2 bases at V and 2 bases at J, with 8 bases in the middle. The CDR3 nucleotides read TGCGCCAGCAGCTTCGAACGGGCCTACGAGCAGTACTTC. The encoded protein is CASSFERAYEQYF.